These T cell receptor beta chains were read from a single sample in a study of cytomegalovirus exposure and HLA in healthy donors. Libraries were prepared by immunoSEQ multiplex PCR; TCRdb keeps only in-frame clonotypes and omits some of them. The table lists approximately 200,000 clones, about 82% of them singletons. The sample consisted of PBMCs. The receptors come from a woman in her 50s in good health and CMV-seronegative. The CDR3 runs from the conserved cysteine through the conserved F or W. A D gene is named only where the DNA matches it firmly. Rows give clone size only sometimes, using once, few, many, or a class for an expanded clone.

j_call	d_call	v_call	clone_size	cdr3_nt	cdr3_aa
TRBJ1-5	NA	TRBV5-5	NA	TGTGCCAGCAGCTTACGGGGTTTCAATCAGCCCCAGCATTTT	CASSLRGFNQPQHF
TRBJ1-1	NA	TRBV27	NA	TGTGCCAGCAGCCTACTAGGCCCAACTGAAGCTTTCTTT	CASSLLGPTEAFF
TRBJ2-1	NA	TRBV10-2	NA	TGCGCCAGCACGGACTTGATATACAATGAGCAGTTCTTC	CASTDLIYNEQFF
TRBJ1-5	NA	TRBV19	NA	TGTGCCAGTAAGGTGGCAGGCCAGGATATCTGGCATTTT	CASKVAGQDIWHF
TRBJ2-2	NA	TRBV28	once	TGTGCCAGCAGTTGGGAGACAGGTGGGCGGACCGGGGAGCTGTTTTTT	CASSWETGGRTGELFF
TRBJ2-1	TRBD2	TRBV5-1	NA	TGCGCCAGCAGCTTGGTAGAGGGTAGCGGGAGCTACAATGAGCAGTTCTTC	CASSLVEGSGSYNEQFF
TRBJ1-1	TRBD1	TRBV5-4	NA	TGTGCCAGCAGCATTGGGACAGGGCGCGCTGAAGCTTTCTTT	CASSIGTGRAEAFF
TRBJ2-2	NA	TRBV5-4	once	TGTGCCAGCAGCCCAGGGGTCGCCGGGGAGCTGTTTTTT	CASSPGVAGELFF
TRBJ1-1	NA	TRBV27	NA	TGTGCCAGCAGCGGCAGGTTTGAAGCTTTCTTT	CASSGRFEAFF
TRBJ2-5	NA	TRBV5-1	NA	TGCGCCAGCTCGGACTTGATTAGAAAGACCCAGTACTTC	CASSDLIRKTQYF
TRBJ2-5	TRBD2	TRBV7-2	NA	TGTGCCAGCAGCCACCAGGGAGGGGAGACCCAGTACTTC	CASSHQGGETQYF
TRBJ1-1	NA	TRBV7-9	NA	TGTGCCAGCAGGGCGGAGAACACTGAAGCTTTCTTT	CASRAENTEAFF
TRBJ2-3	TRBD1	TRBV6-1	NA	TGTGCCAGCAGTGAAGCCGGGACAGGGCCCTTAGATACGCAGTATTTT	CASSEAGTGPLDTQYF
TRBJ2-2	NA	TRBV28	NA	TGTGCCAGCAGTGCGATTGCGGGGTTTACCGGGGAGCTGTTTTTT	CASSAIAGFTGELFF
TRBJ1-4	NA	TRBV7-9	NA	TGTGCCAGCAGCTTAGGAGAGTCAGGAAGTAATGAAAAACTGTTTTTT	CASSLGESGSNEKLFF
TRBJ1-5	NA	TRBV19	NA	TGTGCCAGTAGTATGATCCCGGGCAATCAGCCCCAGCATTTT	CASSMIPGNQPQHF
TRBJ1-5	NA	TRBV11-2	NA	TGTGCCAGCAGCTTGAGCAGGGAGGGCAATCAGCCCCAGCATTTT	CASSLSREGNQPQHF
TRBJ2-3	TRBD1	TRBV27	NA	TGTGCCAGCAGTTTAGAGGGACAGGGGGCAGATACGCAGTATTTT	CASSLEGQGADTQYF
TRBJ2-1	TRBD2	TRBV19	NA	TGTGCCAGTAATCCGACTAGCGGGATCAATGAGCAGTTCTTC	CASNPTSGINEQFF
TRBJ2-3	NA	TRBV2	once	TGTGCCAGCCAGGGGTTGGTTGTTAGCACAAATACGCAGTATTTT	CASQGLVVSTNTQYF